This T cell receptor beta chain originates from a study of T cell repertoires in cytomegalovirus infection. Study in general: Used in the study were CMV epitopes, some recently identified and HLA-C-restricted, others well-studied and HLA-B-restricted. An indication of both CMV infection and matching HLA type came from public TCR beta signatures.

Study findings and constraints: The cumulative frequency of public TCR beta families identified carriers of CMV plus the relevant HLA.

In TCRdb, the reads were re-called with MiXCR into one record per CDR3 protein. The sample carries approximately 120,000 distinct CDR3 sequences, under 30% recorded once. V lost 6 bases, J lost 2 bases, and 7 bases lay in between. CDR3 length: 12 amino acids. Germline CDR1 SNHLY, CDR2 FYNNEI. To note about this clonotype: Its antigen is unidentified.

The rearrangement uses TRBV2 and TRBJ2-5; D not certain. This receptor was taken from a human donor in good health (CMV status not recorded). Some clones in this sample may be carry-over from other donors' samples. Source: CD8+ T cells from cultured PBMCs, taken from culture after CMV antigen stimulation. The DNA of the CDR3 is TGTGCCAGCAGAGGGCTACAAGAGACCCAGTACTTC. It translates to CASRGLQETQYF.